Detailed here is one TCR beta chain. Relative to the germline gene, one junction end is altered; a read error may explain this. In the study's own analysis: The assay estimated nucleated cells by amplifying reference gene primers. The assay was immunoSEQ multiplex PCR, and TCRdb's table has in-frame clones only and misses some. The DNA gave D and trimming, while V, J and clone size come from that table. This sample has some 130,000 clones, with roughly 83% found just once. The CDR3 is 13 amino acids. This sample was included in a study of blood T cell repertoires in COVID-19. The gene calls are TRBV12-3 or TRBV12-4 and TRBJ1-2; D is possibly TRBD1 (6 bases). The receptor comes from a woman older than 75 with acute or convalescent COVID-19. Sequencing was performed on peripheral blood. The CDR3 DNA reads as TGTGCCAGCAGAGATACTGGACAGCGACTATCTCTCTTC. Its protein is CASRDTGQRLSLF.